This entry lists 9 T cell receptor beta chains sequenced from one sample in a study of T cells in Graves' hyperthyroidism and ophthalmopathy. Amplification targeted TCR beta CDR3 regions from RNA transcripts. HTBI primers were used for first-round RT-PCR of the TCR CDR3. MiXCR, applied by TCRdb to the multiplex PCR reads, yields one record per CDR3 protein. This repertoire shows around 420,000 distinct CDR3 sequences, around a sixth found once; its top ten account for around 14%. The source material was blood. The receptor set was obtained from a woman younger than 35 with Graves' hyperthyroidism.

This clonotype was observed many times. This chain uses TRBV6-1 with TRBJ1-6, with D possibly TRBD1 on 6 matching bases. Germline V CDR1 and CDR2: MNHNS, SASEGT. The CDR3 totals 17 residues. V lost 4 bases to trimming and J lost 3 bases, with 16 bases between them. The CDR3: CASSGAGGQHYNSPLHF. Written as DNA, the CDR3 is TGTGCCAGCAGTGGGGCGGGCGGACAGCACTATAATTCACCCCTCCACTTT.

This clonotype turned up a few times. The rearrangement links TRBV10-3 to TRBJ2-6; 7 bases agree with TRBD1. Trimming took 7 bases from V and 4 from J; bases not matched to a gene: 4. The germline CDR1 and CDR2 sequences are ENHRY and SYGVKD. CDR3 length equals 14 residues. The CDR3 nucleotides read TGTGCCATCACCGGACAGGCCGGGGCCAACGTCCTGACTTTC. It yields the protein CAITGQAGANVLTF.

Ten or more counts support this clonotype. The chain has TRBV9 and TRBJ1-1; tentatively, D is TRBD1 (6 bases). This CDR3 is 15 amino acids long. Germline V gives CDR1 SGDLS, CDR2 YYNGEE. V dropped 1 base and J dropped 0 bases, with 10 bases sitting between them. This CDR3 reads CASSVLDRLNTEAFF. CDR3 bases: TGTGCCAGCAGCGTATTGGACAGATTGAACACTGAAGCTTTCTTT.

The chain links TRBV7-9 to TRBJ1-5; D possibly corresponds to TRBD1 (5 bases). Trimming shortened V by 1 base and J by 1 base, and 8 bases separated the two germline ends. The V gene's germline CDR1 is SEHNR and CDR2 FQNEAQ (reference sequence). CDR3 length: 15 amino acids. The CDR3 is CASSLGDGSNQPQHF. CDR3 DNA: TGTGCCAGCAGCTTAGGGGACGGGAGCAATCAGCCCCAGCATTTT.

The chain combines TRBV7-8 with TRBJ2-3; D remains ambiguous. This CDR3 comprises 17 residues. From germline, CDR1 is SGHVS and CDR2 FQNEAQ. V was shortened by 6 bases and J by 1 base, with 20 bases between the two germline ends. The CDR3 loop reads CASRALRLVTRTDTQYF. CDR3 coding DNA: TGTGCCAGCAGAGCTCTCCGTCTAGTTACTCGCACAGATACGCAGTATTTT.

The sample holds many counts of this clonotype. V and J are TRBV5-5 and TRBJ1-5; the match to TRBD1 covers 7 bases. V lost 4 bases, J lost 4 bases, and 5 bases stayed unmatched. Germline loops: CDR1 SGHKS, CDR2 YYEKEE (reference sequence). The CDR3 is 14 residues long. The CDR3 nucleotides read TGTGCCAGCAGCGACGGGACAGTAAATCAGCCCCAGCATTTT. This encodes CASSDGTVNQPQHF.

The genes are TRBV9 and TRBJ2-1; 11 bases line up with TRBD2. The CDR3 consists of 18 residues. V was pared by 0 bases and J by 12 bases, with 17 bases of the junction left unmatched. Germline V lookup: CDR1 SGDLS, CDR2 YYNGEE. This CDR3 is CASSVDLEGLAAPQGQFF. The CDR3 DNA reads TGTGCCAGCAGCGTAGATCTTGAGGGACTAGCGGCTCCCCAGGGGCAGTTCTTC.

The chain employs TRBV4-2 and TRBJ2-7; TRBD2 might be the D (5 bases). The V gene's germline CDR1 is LGHNA and CDR2 YNFKEQ. The CDR3 is made up of 13 amino acids. Trimming removed 0 bases at V and 7 bases at J, with 10 bases between. The CDR3 reads CASSQEYREEQYF. The CDR3 DNA reads as TGTGCCAGCAGCCAAGAGTACCGGGAAGAGCAGTACTTC.

This clonotype showed up many times. The V and J genes are TRBV20-1 and TRBJ1-5, with 10 nucleotides matching TRBD1. The V gene's germline CDR1 is DFQATT and CDR2 SNEGSKA (reference sequence). This CDR3 is 12 amino acids long. J gave up 5 bases and V 6 bases, and 1 base lay outside the gene matches. DNA for the CDR3: TGCAGTGCCGGACAGGGGGATCAGCCCCAGCATTTT. Translation gives CSAGQGDQPQHF.